The sequence of this T cell receptor (beta chain) was determined in a study of T cell responses to AZD1222 COVID-19 vaccine (dated by TCRdb to the early 2020s). For the wider study: AZD1222 recipients with second doses at about 4 weeks or about 12 weeks were pooled, because spike-specific TCR depth and breadth did not differ between schedules. TCR sequencing covered 233 trial participants: 207 given two doses of AZD1222 and 26 given two doses of MenACWY control vaccine. Trial participants were enrolled by age into subgroups of 18-55, 56-69 and 70-plus years, and about 150, 27 and 61 TCR-sequenced participants, respectively, were included in these subgroups. General study outcomes and caveats: The whole spike protein was spanned by vaccine-associated CD4 TCRs, and dominant responses were seen in regions 160-218 and 743-854. In the small 56-69-year group, the increase in depth fell short of significance, most likely because of low power. Conclusions about previously exposed vaccinees were limited because only a handful of AZD1222 recipients were SARS-CoV-2 seropositive at baseline. After two AZD1222 doses, both the breadth and the depth of spike-specific TCRs were significantly higher than at day 0 and than in MenACWY recipients. No day 14 peak-response samples were available, so repertoires were characterized only after the peak T cell response. Participants were mostly white British and included more females than males, and it was suggested by the authors that clonal diversity may have been underestimated. Reportedly, close to half of the unique spike-specific TCRs recognized epitopes lying outside the regions that are mutated in the B.1.351 and B.1.1.7 variants.

The CDR3 regions of human TCRbeta chains were analyzed by immunosequencing. The paper's data handling went like this. TCRs in the repertoires were matched against a reference library of SARS-CoV-2-specific TCRs that had been generated with the MIRA antigen-specificity platform. Breadth was defined as the fraction of unique TCRs that were SARS-CoV-2-associated. Depth was defined as the fraction of total T cells that were SARS-CoV-2-associated. Using the MIRA data, every spike-specific TCR was mapped to the spike region that the TCR reacted to and assigned to either a CD4 or a CD8 class. Log10-transformed breadth and depth values were compared by one-way ANOVA with Sidak's multiple comparisons tests. Sourced from immuneACCESS, this table was stored by TCRdb with only in-frame sequences that have V and J called. A share of the clones is absent; for the studies checked, an unresolved V gene accounts for under half, and the remainder has no known explanation. V, J and clone size derive from that table, while D and trimming were established from the DNA sequence. This sample comprises 100,000 to 140,000 clones, around nine tenths of them detected only once. 20% to 25% of the sample goes to the ten largest clones.

Notes on this clone: It lacks a known antigen. One base away there is no much larger clone; base qualities are not given.

The time point label corresponds to: baseline before first vaccination. Vaccinee samples were obtained from the UK trials COV001 and COV002, which included a single-blind randomized controlled phase 2/3 trial of AZD1222 (ChAdOx1 nCoV-19) in healthy adults. For TCRbeta chain sequencing, PBMC samples were collected from trial participants at day 0 and at day 28 after the second dose. Counted from cysteine to phenylalanine, this CDR3 has 16 amino acids. The kept DNA is CDR3 alone, 48 bases in frame from the first base. CDR1 and CDR2, looked up from the germline V gene (reference sequence), are LNHDA and SQIVND. V is shortened by 3 bases, J by 2 bases, and the region joining them spans 11 bases.

The V and J genes are TRBV19 and TRBJ2-6, with the D gene too uncertain to name. Sequenced here: peripheral blood, sampled on day 0 of AZD1222 vaccination. The receptor's source is an adult in good health. In nucleotide form, the sequence is TGTGCCAGTAGTATTGAAGTGGGGACTGGGGCCAACGTCCTGACTTTC. It specifies CASSIEVGTGANVLTF.